This T cell receptor (beta chain) is from a study of cytomegalovirus exposure and HLA in healthy donors. Study results and caveats: Specific recognition of CMV antigens was confirmed in vitro for a few chains (all CMV-associated). There were 150 to 200 TCR beta chains listed as cytomegalovirus-associated.

Separate from the roughly 720-subject first cohort, the roughly 120-subject validation cohort was the one that the donors belonged to. A remark on this clone: Antigen specificity is unknown.

Looked up from germline, CDR1 is MNHNS and CDR2 is SASEGT. V was pared by 3 bases and J by 6 bases, with 17 bases between. The CDR3 is 15 amino acids. TCRdb's copy holds only in-frame clones and misses some; the assay was immunoSEQ multiplex PCR. The repertoire includes 70,000 or so clones, about 94% of them detected once, and 1% sits in the top ten. This clonotype originated in a woman aged 18-29 years in good health and CMV-seronegative. The chain employs TRBV6-1 and TRBJ1-2, with TRBD1 as a possible D gene (6 bases). Material: PBMCs. CDR3 loop: CASSEGAGAVDGYTF. CDR3 DNA: TGTGCCAGCAGTGAGGGGGCGGGGGCAGTCGATGGCTACACCTTC.